A single sample gave rise to the 18 T cell receptor beta chains below, sequenced in a study of CD8+CD57+ T cells in acquired aplastic anemia. In patients chosen for sequencing, flow cytometry had shown CD8+CD57+ cell expansion. For CDR3 and TCR beta VDJ profiling, genomic DNA was the template used. Each CDR3 protein is one row after TCRdb ran MiXCR on the reads. The sample lists some 160,000 distinct CDR3 sequences; roughly 48% were seen once. The sequenced material came from sorted CD4+, CD8+, or CD8+CD57+ T cells (not recorded which) from PBMCs. The receptors originated from a human donor with aplastic anemia.

This clonotype was picked up many times. The gene calls are TRBV2 and TRBJ2-1; 7 nucleotides match TRBD1. V shed 4 bases, J shed 5 bases, and the junction held 2 bases outside the gene matches. This CDR3 comprises 13 residues. From germline, CDR1 is SNHLY and CDR2 FYNNEI. The CDR3 coding sequence is TGTGCCAGCAGTGCTGACAGGGACAATGAGCAGTTCTTC. This translates into CASSADRDNEQFF.

The CDR3 loop reads CSVGDGSPGELFF. CDR3 DNA: TGCAGCGTTGGGGACGGGAGCCCCGGGGAGCTGTTTTTT. The gene calls are TRBV29-1 and TRBJ2-2; a weak D match, TRBD2 (6 bases). The V and J ends lost 4 bases and 6 bases respectively, with 12 bases between them. The CDR3 covers 13 residues. Germline CDR1 reads SQVTM; CDR2 reads ANQGSEA.

In this sample, this clonotype turned up a few times. One end of the junction varies from germline; a read error may be responsible. The chain links TRBV7-2 to TRBJ2-2, with TRBD2 identical over 9 bases. Per germline, CDR1 SGHTA and CDR2 FQGNSA. The CDR3 is made up of 14 amino acids. The CDR3 here is CASSRAGGQGGLFF. Here the CDR3 DNA reads TGTGCCAGCAGCCGAGCGGGAGGCCAAGGGGGGCTGTTTTTT.

This clonotype occurred many times. The chain recombines TRBV5-8 with TRBJ2-1; D unresolved. The V end lost 1 base, the J end lost 5 bases, and 7 bases lay between the germline ends. In germline, CDR1 is SGHTS, CDR2 YDEGEE. The CDR3 has 13 amino acids. The CDR3 DNA reads TGTGCCAGCAGCTTGACGGTTGACAATGAGCAGTTCTTC. It specifies CASSLTVDNEQFF.

This clonotype has a count of ten or more. V is TRBV12-3 or TRBV12-4 and J is TRBJ2-7, with 8 positions matching TRBD1. The J segment lost 6 bases and the V segment lost 6 bases, leaving 16 bases of the junction unmatched. The CDR3 is 16 amino acids. The CDR3 is CASSPGTGTGPLEQYF. CDR3 sequence (DNA): TGTGCCAGCAGCCCCGGAACCGGGACAGGTCCGCTCGAGCAGTACTTC.

The chain employs TRBV6-2 or TRBV6-3 and TRBJ1-4; tentatively, D is TRBD1 (6 bases). The CDR3 sequence is 19 residues long. In germline, CDR1 is MNHEY, CDR2 SVGEGT. Trimming took off 0 bases at V and 6 bases at J, with 23 bases between the two ends. Here the CDR3 DNA reads TGTGCCAGCAGTTACTCTCGGACAGCGGGTGGAGGAGCGGATGAAAAACTGTTTTTT. Its translation: CASSYSRTAGGGADEKLFF.

This chain joins TRBV9 and TRBJ2-2, with a weak D call TRBD2 (6 bases). The CDR3 totals 15 residues. Germline CDR1 reads SGDLS; CDR2 reads YYNGEE. The V gene lost 6 bases and the J gene lost 0 bases, with 12 bases spanning the gap. The DNA of the CDR3 is TGTGCCAGCACCCCGGGAGACGCGAACACCGGGGAGCTGTTTTTT. It specifies CASTPGDANTGELFF.

In regard to this clonotype: The junction and the germline gene differ at one end; a read error may be behind it. The chain is built from TRBV19 and TRBJ2-5; D not resolved. Germline V gene sequence: CDR1 LNHDA, CDR2 SQIVND (reference sequence). The CDR3 totals 13 residues. CDR3 in amino acids: CASSTPQRETQYF. The DNA for the CDR3 is TGTGCCAGTAGCACCCCCCAAAGAGAGACCCAATACTTC.

This clonotype was counted a single time. The genes are TRBV24-1 and TRBJ2-3, with 11 positions matching TRBD2. This CDR3 is built from 16 residues. Germline V lookup: CDR1 KGHDR, CDR2 SFDVKD. V lost 5 bases and J lost 5; bases outside the gene matches: 8. The CDR3 sequence is CATSAVAGGPRDTQYF. The CDR3 DNA follows: TGTGCCACCAGTGCAGTAGCGGGAGGGCCTCGAGATACGCAGTATTTT.

Many counts were recorded for this clonotype. The chain links TRBV2 to TRBJ2-1, with TRBD2 matching over 9 bases. Trimming at V came to 5 bases and at J to 3 bases, leaving 5 bases not matched to a gene. The CDR3 extends over 15 amino acids. Germline V gene sequence: CDR1 SNHLY, CDR2 FYNNEI. The CDR3 loop is CASSKSGGIYNEQFF. The DNA of the CDR3 is TGTGCCAGCAGTAAAAGCGGGGGGATCTACAATGAGCAGTTCTTC.

V gene TRBV10-3 combines with J gene TRBJ2-5; 14 bases fit TRBD2. The germline V gene encodes CDR1 ENHRY and CDR2 SYGVKD. J lost 5 bases, V lost 6 bases, and 5 bases had no gene match. CDR3 size: 15 residues. The CDR3 sequence is CAIRTSGGARETQYF. CDR3 DNA sequence: TGTGCCATCAGGACTAGCGGGGGGGCCCGTGAGACCCAGTACTTC.

The chain couples TRBV2 to TRBJ1-4; D ambiguous. V was pared by 5 bases and J by 8 bases, with 24 bases between. The germline CDR1 and CDR2 sequences are SNHLY and FYNNEI. This CDR3 has 17 residues. The CDR3 protein is CASSRQPSQIITEKLFF. The CDR3 DNA reads as TGTGCCAGCAGTCGTCAGCCTTCCCAAATCATCACGGAAAAACTGTTTTTT.

At least ten counts were recorded for this clonotype. The rearrangement uses TRBV5-6 and TRBJ2-2; D is ambiguous. The V gene lost 5 bases and the J gene lost 2 bases, with 16 bases spanning the gap. Germline CDR1 is SGHDT and CDR2 is YYEEEE. This CDR3 has 16 amino acids. CDR3 residues: CASSPRAVTNTGELFF. In DNA, the CDR3 is TGTGCCAGCAGTCCCAGAGCCGTTACAAACACCGGGGAGCTGTTTTTT.

This clonotype occurred many times. The V call is TRBV7-8, the J call TRBJ2-7; perhaps TRBD1 as D (6 bases). Looked up from germline, CDR1 is SGHVS and CDR2 is FQNEAQ. The CDR3 is 14 residues long. Trimming pared 0 bases from V and 3 bases from J, leaving 9 bases between. As DNA, the CDR3 is TGTGCCAGCAGCTTAGCGGACAGTCTCTACGAGCAGTACTTC. Amino acids: CASSLADSLYEQYF. Full variable domain (remainder filled in from reference TRBV7-8 and TRBJ2-7): GAGVSQSPRYKVAKRGQDVALRCDPISGHVSLFWYQQALGQGPEFLTYFQNEAQLDKSGLPSDRFFAERPEGSVSTLKIQRTQQEDSAVYLCASSLADSLYEQYFGPGTRLTVT.

This chain uses TRBV30 with TRBJ2-3; 11 bases are a match to TRBD2. The CDR3 is made up of 16 amino acids. The germline V gene has CDR1 GTSNPN and CDR2 SVGIG (reference sequence). With 1 base clipped from V and 6 bases from J, the junction kept 9 bases outside the gene matches. The CDR3 loop is CAWSGGASGRTDTQYF. In nucleotides, the CDR3 is TGTGCCTGGAGTGGTGGGGCTAGCGGGAGGACGGATACGCAGTATTTT.

The V gene is TRBV15, the J gene TRBJ1-4; unclear D gene. The CDR3 loop spans 15 amino acids. Germline CDR1 reads LNHNV; CDR2 reads YYDKDF (reference sequence). Between the trimmed V and J ends, which lost 1 base and 0 bases, there was a span of 6 bases. The CDR3 sequence: CATSRVGTTNEKLFF. As DNA, the CDR3 is TGTGCCACCAGCAGAGTCGGAACAACTAATGAAAAACTGTTTTTT.

A note on this clonotype: One base away lies a much larger clone, so this may be a sequencing read error. The rearrangement uses TRBV15 and TRBJ1-1; weak D call: TRBD1 (6 bases). CDR3 length: 13 amino acids. Germline V CDR1 and CDR2: LNHNV, YYDKDF (reference sequence). CDR3 amino acids: CATTPTGPTEASF. Written as DNA, the CDR3 is TGTGCCACCACCCCGACAGGACCCACTGAAGCTTCCTTT.

This clonotype was found a few times. V gene TRBV7-2 combines with J gene TRBJ2-7, with D possibly being TRBD1 (8 bases). The CDR3 spans 15 residues. The V end was cut by 2 bases, the J end by 2 bases, with 13 bases between. The germline V gene has CDR1 SGHTA and CDR2 FQGNSA. For the CDR3, the DNA is TGTGCCAGCAGCTTACGGACAGGGAGGGCCTACGAGCAGTACTTC. Encoded protein: CASSLRTGRAYEQYF.